Presented here are 3 T cell receptor beta chains from one specimen sequenced in a study of read filtering for tumor transcriptome and immune sequencing. From 300 to 450 ng of RNA, a library with molecular barcoded alpha/delta and beta/gamma adaptors was made. TCRdb re-called the reads with MiXCR, one entry per CDR3 protein. The sample records roughly 38,000 distinct CDR3 sequences, roughly 13% being singletons. Material: a population of CD138-negative cells sorted from bone marrow. Source of these receptors: a donor over 35 with multiple myeloma.

This clonotype was seen ten or more times. The chain links TRBV7-2 to TRBJ2-3; the D gene could be TRBD1 or TRBD2 (5 bases each). Germline V gene sequence: CDR1 SGHTA, CDR2 FQGNSA. V gave up 3 bases and J gave up 3 bases, with 13 bases separating them. The CDR3 loop spans 15 amino acids. CDR3 in DNA: TGTGCCAGCAGCTTGCAGGGAGTTCCGACAGATACGCAGTATTTT. This sequence encodes CASSLQGVPTDTQYF. Together with reference TRBV7-2 and TRBJ2-3, the CDR3 gives the full variable domain: GAGVSQSPSNKVTEKGKDVELRCDPISGHTALYWYRQSLGQGLEFLIYFQGNSAPDKSGLPSDRFSAERTGGSVSTLTIQRTQQEDSAVYLCASSLQGVPTDTQYFGPGTRLTVL.

This clonotype was recorded at least ten times. This chain links TRBV27 with TRBJ2-7, with 12 bases that match TRBD2. CDR3 length: 15 amino acids. J was trimmed by 4 bases and V by 5 bases; bases with no gene match: 6. Germline CDR1 is MNHEY and CDR2 is SMNVEV (reference sequence). Written as DNA, the CDR3 is TGTGCCAGCAGTCTCACTAGCGGGAGGAGGTACGAGCAGTACTTC. Protein: CASSLTSGRRYEQYF.

This clonotype has only a few counts. The chain links TRBV3-1 to TRBJ2-7; 8 nucleotides align to TRBD2. The germline V gene has CDR1 LGHDT and CDR2 YNNKEL (reference sequence). V dropped 8 bases and J dropped 1; count of bases not matched to a gene: 7. This CDR3 comprises 14 residues. CDR3 sequence (DNA): TGTGCCAGCCAACCCGGACTAGCTTCCTACGAGCAGTACTTC. It yields the protein CASQPGLASYEQYF.